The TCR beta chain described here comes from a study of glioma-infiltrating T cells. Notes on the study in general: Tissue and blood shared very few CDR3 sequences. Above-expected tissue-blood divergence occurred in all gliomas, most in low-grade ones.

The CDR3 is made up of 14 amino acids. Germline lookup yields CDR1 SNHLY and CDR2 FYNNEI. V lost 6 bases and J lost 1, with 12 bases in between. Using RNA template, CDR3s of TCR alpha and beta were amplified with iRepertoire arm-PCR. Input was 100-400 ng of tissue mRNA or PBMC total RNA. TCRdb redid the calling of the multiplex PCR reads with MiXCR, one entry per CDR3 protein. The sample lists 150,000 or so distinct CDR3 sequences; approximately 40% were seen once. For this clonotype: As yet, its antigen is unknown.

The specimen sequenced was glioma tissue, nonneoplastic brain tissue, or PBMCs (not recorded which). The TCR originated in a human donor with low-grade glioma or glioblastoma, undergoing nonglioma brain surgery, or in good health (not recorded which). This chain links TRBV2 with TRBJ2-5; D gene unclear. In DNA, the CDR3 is TGTGCCAGCAGGGTTGGACGGACCCAAGAGACCCAGTACTTC. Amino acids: CASRVGRTQETQYF.